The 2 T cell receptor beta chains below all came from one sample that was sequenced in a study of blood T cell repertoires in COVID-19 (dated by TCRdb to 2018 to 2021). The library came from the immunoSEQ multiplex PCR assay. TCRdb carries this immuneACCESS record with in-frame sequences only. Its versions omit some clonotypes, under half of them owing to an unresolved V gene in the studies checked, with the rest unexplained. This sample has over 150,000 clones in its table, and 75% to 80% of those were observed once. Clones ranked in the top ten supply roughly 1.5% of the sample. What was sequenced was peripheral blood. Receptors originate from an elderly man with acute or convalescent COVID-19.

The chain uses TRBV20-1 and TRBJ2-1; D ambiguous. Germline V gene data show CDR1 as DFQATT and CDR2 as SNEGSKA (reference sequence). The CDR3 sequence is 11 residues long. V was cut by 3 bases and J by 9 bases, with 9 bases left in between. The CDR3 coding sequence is TGCAGTGCTAGGGAGCTTTTTGAGCAGTTCTTC. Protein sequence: CSARELFEQFF.

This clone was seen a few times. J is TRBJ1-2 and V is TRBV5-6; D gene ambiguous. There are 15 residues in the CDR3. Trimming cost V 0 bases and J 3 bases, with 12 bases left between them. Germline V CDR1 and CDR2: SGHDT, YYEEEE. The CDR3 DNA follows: TGTGCCAGCAGCTTGGAAGGGAGCGCGGACTATGGCTACACCTTC. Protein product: CASSLEGSADYGYTF.